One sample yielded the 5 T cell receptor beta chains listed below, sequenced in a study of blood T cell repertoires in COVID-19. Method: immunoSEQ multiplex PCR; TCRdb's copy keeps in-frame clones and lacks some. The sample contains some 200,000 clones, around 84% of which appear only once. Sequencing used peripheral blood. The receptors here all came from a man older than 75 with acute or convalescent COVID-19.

The chain's CDR3 is CASSGTGISGNTIYF. For the CDR3, the DNA is TGTGCCAGCAGCGGCACAGGTATCTCTGGAAACACCATATATTTT. The chain links TRBV7-2 to TRBJ1-3; the D gene is possibly TRBD1 (5 bases). Germline CDR1 is SGHTA and CDR2 is FQGNSA. V lost 5 bases and J 0 bases, leaving 11 bases between the germline ends. CDR3 size: 15 residues.

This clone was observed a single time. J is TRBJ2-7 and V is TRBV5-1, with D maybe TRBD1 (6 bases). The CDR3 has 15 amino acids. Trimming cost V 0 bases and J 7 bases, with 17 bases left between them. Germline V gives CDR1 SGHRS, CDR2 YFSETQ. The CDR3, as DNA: TGCGCCAGCAGCTTGGGTGTGATGGGGGCTCGGGAGCAGTACGTC. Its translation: CASSLGVMGAREQYV.

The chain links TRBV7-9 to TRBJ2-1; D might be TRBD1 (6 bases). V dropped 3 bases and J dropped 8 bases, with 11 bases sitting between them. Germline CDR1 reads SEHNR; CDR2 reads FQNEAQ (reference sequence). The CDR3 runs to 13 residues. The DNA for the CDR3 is TGTGCCAGCAGCTTGATACAGGGTGATGAGCAGTTCTTC. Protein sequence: CASSLIQGDEQFF.

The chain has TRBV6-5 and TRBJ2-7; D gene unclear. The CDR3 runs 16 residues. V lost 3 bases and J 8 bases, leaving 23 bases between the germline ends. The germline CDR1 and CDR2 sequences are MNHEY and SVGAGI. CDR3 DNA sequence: TGTGCCAGCAGTTATCGGCCAGCCGACCAAGCAGGTAAGCAGTACGTC. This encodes CASSYRPADQAGKQYV.

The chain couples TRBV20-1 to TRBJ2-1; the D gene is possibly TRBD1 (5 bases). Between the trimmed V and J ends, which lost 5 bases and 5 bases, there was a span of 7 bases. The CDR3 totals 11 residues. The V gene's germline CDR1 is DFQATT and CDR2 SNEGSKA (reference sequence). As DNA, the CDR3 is TGCAGTGCTTCGGACAACAATGAGCAGTTCTTC. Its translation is CSASDNNEQFF.